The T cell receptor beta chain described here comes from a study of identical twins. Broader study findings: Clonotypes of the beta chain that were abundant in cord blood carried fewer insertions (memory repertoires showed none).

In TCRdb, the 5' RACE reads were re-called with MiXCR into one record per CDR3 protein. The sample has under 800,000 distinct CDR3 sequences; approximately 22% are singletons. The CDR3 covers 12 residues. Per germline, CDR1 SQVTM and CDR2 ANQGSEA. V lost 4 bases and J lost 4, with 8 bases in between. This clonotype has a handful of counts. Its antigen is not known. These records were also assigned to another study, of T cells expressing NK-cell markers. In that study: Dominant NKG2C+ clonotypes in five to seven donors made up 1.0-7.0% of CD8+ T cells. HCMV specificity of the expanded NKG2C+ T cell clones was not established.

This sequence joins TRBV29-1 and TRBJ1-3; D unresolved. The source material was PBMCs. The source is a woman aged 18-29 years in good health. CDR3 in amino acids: CSVGARGNTIYF. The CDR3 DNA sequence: TGCAGCGTTGGGGCCCGCGGAAACACCATATATTTT. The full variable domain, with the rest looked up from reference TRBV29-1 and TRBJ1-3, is SAVISQKPSRDICQRGTSLTIQCQVDSQVTMMFWYRQQPGQSLTLIATANQGSEATYESGFVIDKFPISRPNLTFSTLTVSNMSPEDSSIYLCSVGARGNTIYFGEGSWLTVV.